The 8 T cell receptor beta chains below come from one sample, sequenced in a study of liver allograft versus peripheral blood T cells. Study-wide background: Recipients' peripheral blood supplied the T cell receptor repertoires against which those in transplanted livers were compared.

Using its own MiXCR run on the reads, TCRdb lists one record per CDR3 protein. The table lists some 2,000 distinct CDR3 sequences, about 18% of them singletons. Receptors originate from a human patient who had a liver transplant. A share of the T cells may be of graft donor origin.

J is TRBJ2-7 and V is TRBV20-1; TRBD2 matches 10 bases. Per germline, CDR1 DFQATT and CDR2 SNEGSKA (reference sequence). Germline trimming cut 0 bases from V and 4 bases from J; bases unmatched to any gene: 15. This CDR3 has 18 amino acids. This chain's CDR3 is CSARDRASGSQIGYEQYF. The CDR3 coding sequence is TGCAGTGCTAGAGATAGGGCTAGCGGGAGTCAAATCGGTTACGAGCAGTACTTC.

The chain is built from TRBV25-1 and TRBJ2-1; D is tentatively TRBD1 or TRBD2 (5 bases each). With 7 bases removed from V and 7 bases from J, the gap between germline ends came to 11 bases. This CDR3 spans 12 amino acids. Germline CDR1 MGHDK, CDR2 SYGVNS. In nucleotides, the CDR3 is TGTGCCAGCAAGGGGCCGGGGAATGAGCAGTTCTTC. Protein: CASKGPGNEQFF.

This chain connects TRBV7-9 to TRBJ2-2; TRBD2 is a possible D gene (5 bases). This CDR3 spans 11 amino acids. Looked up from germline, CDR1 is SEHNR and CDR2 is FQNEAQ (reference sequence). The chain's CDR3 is CASDSFGELFF. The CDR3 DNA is TGTGCTTCGGACTCCTTCGGGGAGCTGTTTTTT. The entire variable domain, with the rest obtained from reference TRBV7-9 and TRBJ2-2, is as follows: DTGVSQNPRHKITKRGQNVTFRCDPISEHNRLYWYRQTLGQGPEFLTYFQNEAQLEKSRLLSDRFSAERPKGSFSTLEIQRTEQGDSAMYLCASDSFGELFFGEGSRLTVL.

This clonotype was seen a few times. CDR3 sequence (DNA): TGTGCCAGCAGTTACTCAGGGGGCGAAGCTTTCTTT. It translates to CASSYSGGEAFF. The chain is built from TRBV6-5 and TRBJ1-1; 7 bases align to TRBD1. This CDR3 contains 12 residues. CDR1 is MNHEY, CDR2 SVGAGI, per germline. V dropped 0 bases and J dropped 8; count of bases not matched to a gene: 0.

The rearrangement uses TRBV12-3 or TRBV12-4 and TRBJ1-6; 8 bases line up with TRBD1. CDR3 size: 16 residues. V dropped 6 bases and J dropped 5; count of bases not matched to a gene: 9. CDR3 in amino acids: CASSYHPGQDNSPLHF. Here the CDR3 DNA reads TGTGCCAGCAGCTATCACCCGGGACAGGATAATTCACCCCTCCACTTT.

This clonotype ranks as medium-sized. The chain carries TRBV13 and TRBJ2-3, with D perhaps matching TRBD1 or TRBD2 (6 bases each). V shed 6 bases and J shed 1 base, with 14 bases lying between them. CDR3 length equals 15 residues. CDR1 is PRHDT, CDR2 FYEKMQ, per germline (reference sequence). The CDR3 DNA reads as TGTGCCAGCAGGAAATGGGGGGCGCGCACAGATACGCAGTATTTT. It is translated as CASRKWGARTDTQYF.

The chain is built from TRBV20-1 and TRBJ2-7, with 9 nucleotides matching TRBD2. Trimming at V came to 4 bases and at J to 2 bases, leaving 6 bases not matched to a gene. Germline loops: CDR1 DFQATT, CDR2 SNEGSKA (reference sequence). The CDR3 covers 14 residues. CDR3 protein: CSATHSGGTYEQYF. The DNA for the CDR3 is TGCAGTGCTACCCATAGCGGGGGCACCTACGAGCAGTACTTC.

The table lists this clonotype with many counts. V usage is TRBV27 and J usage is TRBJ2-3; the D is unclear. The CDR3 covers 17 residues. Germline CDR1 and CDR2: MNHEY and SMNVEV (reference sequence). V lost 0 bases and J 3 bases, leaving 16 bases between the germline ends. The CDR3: CASSLSRSGKKTDTQYF. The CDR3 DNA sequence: TGTGCCAGCAGTTTATCGCGATCTGGAAAGAAGACAGATACGCAGTATTTT.